These 3 T cell receptor beta chains were sequenced from one sample in a study of lymphopenia after photon versus proton radiotherapy. Sequencing used immunoSEQ multiplex PCR; TCRdb keeps in-frame clones, though not all of them. The table shows roughly 41,000 clones, with approximately 87% occurring only once. This material consisted of peripheral blood, taken from a patient treated with photon-based radiotherapy. These receptors were obtained from a man aged 50 to 60 with gastric cancer.

The gene calls are TRBV5-4 and TRBJ2-3, with D uncertain. The V and J ends lost 1 base and 5 bases respectively, with 11 bases between them. The CDR3 totals 14 residues. Per the germline V gene, CDR1 is SGHNT and CDR2 is YYREEE (reference sequence). CDR3 sequence (DNA): TGTGCCAGCAGCTTGTTTAATGTACGAGATACGCAGTATTTT. Residues: CASSLFNVRDTQYF. Full variable domain (remainder filled in from reference TRBV5-4 and TRBJ2-3): ETGVTQSPTHLIKTRGQQVTLRCSSQSGHNTVSWYQQALGQGPQFIFQYYREEENGRGNFPPRFSGLQFPNYSSELNVNALELDDSALYLCASSLFNVRDTQYFGPGTRLTVL.

The chain employs TRBV20-1 and TRBJ2-7; 7 nucleotides match TRBD2. CDR1 DFQATT and CDR2 SNEGSKA come from the germline V gene (reference sequence). The CDR3 consists of 11 residues. V shed 4 bases, J shed 7 bases, and the junction held 4 bases outside the gene matches. The CDR3 sequence is CSAISGVEQYF. In nucleotides, the CDR3 is TGCAGTGCTATCAGCGGGGTAGAGCAGTACTTC.

V gene TRBV10-1 combines with J gene TRBJ2-1; TRBD2 matches 10 bases. Trimming took 5 bases from V and 0 from J; bases not matched to a gene: 1. The CDR3 sequence is 15 residues long. Germline-derived CDR1 and CDR2 are WNHNN and SYGVQD (reference sequence). Written as DNA, the CDR3 is TGCGCCAGCAGTTCTAGCGGGAGCTCCTACAATGAGCAGTTCTTC. Its protein is CASSSSGSSYNEQFF.